Listed here are 32 T cell receptor beta chains from one sample, sequenced in a study of cytomegalovirus exposure and HLA in healthy donors. PCR was performed using 60 Vbeta and 13 Jbeta primers. Sequencing was performed with immunoSEQ multiplex PCR; in TCRdb, only in-frame clones are kept and a portion is missing. The sample holds over 130,000 clones; around 79% are singletons and the top ten take 5% to 6.5%. Sequenced: PBMCs. All receptors come from a man aged 45 to 65 in good health and CMV-seropositive.

The chain employs TRBV5-1 and TRBJ2-3, with 14 bases that match TRBD2. The CDR3 has 16 residues. J lost 6 bases, V lost 4 bases, and 7 bases had no gene match. Germline V gives CDR1 SGHRS, CDR2 YFSETQ. CDR3 sequence: CASSGTSGGGMDTQYF. The CDR3 region has the DNA TGCGCCAGCAGCGGGACTAGCGGGGGAGGAATGGATACGCAGTATTTT. The full variable domain, rest sourced from reference TRBV5-1 and TRBJ2-3, is KAGVTQTPRYLIKTRGQQVTLSCSPISGHRSVSWYQQTPGQGLQFLFEYFSETQRNKGNFPGRFSGRQFSNSRSEMNVSTLELGDSALYLCASSGTSGGGMDTQYFGPGTRLTVL.

This clone was counted a single time. The chain uses TRBV4-1 and TRBJ2-7; 16 bases map to TRBD2. Germline loops: CDR1 MGHRA, CDR2 YSYEKL. The trim removed 0 bases at V and 0 bases at J, leaving 5 bases unmatched. This CDR3 contains 19 residues. The DNA for the CDR3 is TGCGCCAGCAGCCAAGAGGGACTAGCGGGAGGGCCCATCTCCTACGAGCAGTACTTC. Its protein product is CASSQEGLAGGPISYEQYF.

The gene calls are TRBV5-6 and TRBJ1-6; possible D gene TRBD1, 6 bases. This CDR3 spans 14 amino acids. The germline CDR1 and CDR2 sequences are SGHDT and YYEEEE. Trimming took 7 bases from V and 8 from J, leaving 16 bases between them. The CDR3 bases are TGTGCCAGCCACTTTGGGGGGGGCGATTCACCCCTCCACTTT. Amino acid sequence: CASHFGGGDSPLHF.

This clone was picked up a small number of times. V gene TRBV4-1 combines with J gene TRBJ2-2; D is unclear. Trimming pared 1 base from V and 2 bases from J, leaving 5 bases between. Germline CDR1 MGHRA, CDR2 YSYEKL. The CDR3 contains 14 residues. DNA of the CDR3: TGCGCCAGCAGCCAAGGACAAAACACCGGGGAGCTGTTTTTT. Amino acid sequence: CASSQGQNTGELFF.

The sample holds a few counts of this clone. This chain uses TRBV28 with TRBJ2-1; 8 bases are shared with TRBD1. Germline CDR1 is MDHEN and CDR2 is SYDVKM. CDR3 size: 15 residues. Trimming cost V 6 bases and J 9 bases; bases outside gene matches: 13. The CDR3 coding sequence is TGTGCCAGCAGATTGGGACAGGCGGTTAATATTGAGCAGTTCTTC. It encodes CASRLGQAVNIEQFF.

This clone was seen only a few times. The CDR3 DNA reads TGTGCCAGCAGCTTAGTAGCGGGAGGGCCACGAATAGCCAAAAACATTCAGTACTTC. This codes for CASSLVAGGPRIAKNIQYF. The rearrangement joins TRBV7-9 to TRBJ2-4, with 11 nucleotides matching TRBD2. The CDR3 extends over 19 amino acids. V gave up 1 base and J gave up 0 bases; unmatched junction bases: 8. Germline V CDR1 and CDR2: SEHNR, FQNEAQ (reference sequence).

The chain has TRBV27 and TRBJ2-3, with a tentative D call TRBD1 (5 bases). The CDR3 covers 13 residues. V lost 7 bases, J lost 0 bases, and 8 bases lay in between. CDR1 and CDR2 from the germline V gene are MNHEY and SMNVEV (reference sequence). CDR3 in amino acids: CASKAGSTDTQYF. DNA for the CDR3: TGTGCCAGCAAGGCAGGGAGCACAGATACGCAGTATTTT.

On this clone itself: The sample holds other DNA sequences that translate to the same CDR3. The rearrangement joins TRBV28 to TRBJ2-3, with D unclear. Germline V gene lookup returns CDR1 MDHEN and CDR2 SYDVKM. With 6 bases removed from V and 0 bases from J, the gap between germline ends came to 4 bases. The CDR3 has 12 residues. The chain's CDR3 is CASSLSTDTQYF. The CDR3 DNA is TGTGCCAGCAGCCTAAGCACAGATACGCAGTATTTT.

V usage is TRBV28 and J usage is TRBJ2-1; 7 bases are a match to TRBD1. CDR3 size: 14 residues. Germline CDR1 MDHEN, CDR2 SYDVKM. After removal of 1 base from V and 10 bases from J, the junction contained 7 bases not matched to a gene. CDR3 protein: CASSLFRQGWEQFF. As DNA, the CDR3 is TGTGCCAGCAGTTTATTCAGACAGGGTTGGGAGCAGTTCTTC. Looking up the rest from reference TRBV28 and TRBJ2-1 gives the full variable domain: DVKVTQSSRYLVKRTGEKVFLECVQDMDHENMFWYRQDPGLGLRLIYFSYDVKMKEKGDIPEGYSVSREKKERFSLILESASTNQTSMYLCASSLFRQGWEQFFGPGTRLTVL.

This sequence joins TRBV29-1 and TRBJ1-5; TRBD1 might be the D (5 bases). V lost 2 bases and J lost 0, with 11 bases in between. This CDR3 region has 15 residues. Germline CDR1 is SQVTM and CDR2 is ANQGSEA. The CDR3 nucleotides read TGCAGCGTTGAAATCGGGGGGAATAGCAATCAGCCCCAGCATTTT. Protein product: CSVEIGGNSNQPQHF. Filled out from reference TRBV29-1 and TRBJ1-5, the complete variable domain reads SAVISQKPSRDICQRGTSLTIQCQVDSQVTMMFWYRQQPGQSLTLIATANQGSEATYESGFVIDKFPISRPNLTFSTLTVSNMSPEDSSIYLCSVEIGGNSNQPQHFGDGTRLSIL.

The chain has TRBV2 and TRBJ1-1; D gene ambiguous. Germline assignment: CDR1 SNHLY and CDR2 FYNNEI. This CDR3 is 13 amino acids long. V lost 3 bases and J lost 1, with 6 bases in between. This CDR3 is CASSEEANTEAFF. CDR3 nucleotides: TGTGCCAGCAGTGAGGAGGCGAACACTGAAGCTTTCTTT.

V gene TRBV27 combines with J gene TRBJ1-6; no firm D call. Germline-derived CDR1 and CDR2 are MNHEY and SMNVEV (reference sequence). Trimming took 2 bases from V and 4 from J, leaving 27 bases between them. This CDR3 region has 21 residues. CDR3 amino acids: CASSLTGSPRDITGYNSPLHF. As DNA, the CDR3 is TGTGCCAGCAGTTTAACGGGGTCTCCTCGGGATATAACGGGTTATAATTCACCCCTCCACTTT.

The CDR3 region is CASSLATVAEETQYF. The CDR3 bases are TGCGCCAGCAGCTTGGCGACTGTAGCGGAAGAGACCCAGTACTTC. This sequence joins TRBV5-1 and TRBJ2-5; D is perhaps TRBD2 (6 bases). Trimming shortened V by 0 bases and J by 3 bases, and 12 bases separated the two germline ends. CDR3 length: 15 residues. CDR1 SGHRS and CDR2 YFSETQ come from the germline V gene. The whole variable domain, remainder taken from reference TRBV5-1 and TRBJ2-5, is KAGVTQTPRYLIKTRGQQVTLSCSPISGHRSVSWYQQTPGQGLQFLFEYFSETQRNKGNFPGRFSGRQFSNSRSEMNVSTLELGDSALYLCASSLATVAEETQYFGPGTRLLVL.

This clone was counted a few times. V gene TRBV6-5 combines with J gene TRBJ2-1; D call uncertain. The germline gives CDR1 MNHEY, CDR2 SVGAGI. The CDR3 runs 12 residues. V was clipped by 5 bases and J by 7 bases, with 9 bases between them. Here the CDR3 reads CASSTGGNEQFF. CDR3 sequence (DNA): TGTGCCAGCAGTACGGGTGGAAATGAGCAGTTCTTC.

The rearrangement links TRBV5-1 to TRBJ2-7; TRBD1 aligns across 9 bases. The germline V gene has CDR1 SGHRS and CDR2 YFSETQ. The CDR3 runs to 14 residues. With V trimmed by 2 bases and J by 11 bases, 11 bases remained unmatched. The CDR3 DNA reads as TGCGCCAGCAGCTTTACAGGGGGCGCGGAGATAGAGTACTTC. Amino acid sequence: CASSFTGGAEIEYF.

The rearrangement joins TRBV10-3 to TRBJ1-5; 9 bases map to TRBD1. Looked up from germline, CDR1 is ENHRY and CDR2 is SYGVKD. Unmatched junction bases numbered 8, after V lost 6 bases and J lost 5 bases. This CDR3 contains 15 residues. In DNA, the CDR3 is TGTGCCATCAGCCCTACTACAGGGGGCGATCAGCCCCAGCATTTT. It specifies CAISPTTGGDQPQHF.

This chain uses TRBV9 with TRBJ2-3, with 11 positions matching TRBD2. Germline V CDR1 and CDR2: SGDLS, YYNGEE. The CDR3 covers 18 residues. V gave up 0 bases and J gave up 4 bases; unmatched junction bases: 10. The CDR3 region is CASSVDPELAGVADTQYF. The DNA of the CDR3 is TGTGCCAGCAGCGTAGACCCCGAACTAGCGGGAGTTGCAGATACGCAGTATTTT.

V gene TRBV19 combines with J gene TRBJ2-1, with D tentatively TRBD2 (6 bases). This CDR3 has 15 residues. V lost 7 bases and J lost 1, with 14 bases in between. In germline, CDR1 is LNHDA, CDR2 SQIVND (reference sequence). As DNA, the CDR3 is TGTGCCAGTACCCCGGTCGCGGGATCCTACAATGAGCAGTTCTTC. Translating gives CASTPVAGSYNEQFF.

This clone was counted a single time. The J gene is TRBJ2-7, the V gene TRBV5-4; D unresolved. CDR1 and CDR2 (germline): SGHNT, YYREEE (reference sequence). Trimming shortened V by 1 base and J by 3 bases, and 5 bases separated the two germline ends. The CDR3 has 12 residues. The DNA of the CDR3 is TGTGCCAGCAGCTTGACGAGCTACGAGCAGTACTTC. This encodes CASSLTSYEQYF.

V usage is TRBV4-1 and J usage is TRBJ2-1; 12 nucleotides line up with TRBD2. CDR1 and CDR2 from the germline V gene are MGHRA and YSYEKL. The CDR3 is made up of 15 amino acids. Trimming took 4 bases from V and 8 from J; bases not matched to a gene: 6. The CDR3 bases are TGCGCCAGCAGCCTCAGACTAGCGGGAGAGGATGAGCAGTTCTTC. Its protein product is CASSLRLAGEDEQFF.

The V gene is TRBV5-5, the J gene TRBJ2-7, with a possible D match to TRBD1 (6 bases). This CDR3 has 16 residues. The V end was cut by 0 bases, the J end by 0 bases, with 13 bases between. In germline, CDR1 is SGHKS, CDR2 YYEKEE (reference sequence). The CDR3 DNA follows: TGTGCCAGCAGCTTGGTTGGGGGACACGCCTCCTACGAGCAGTACTTC. It codes for CASSLVGGHASYEQYF. The whole variable domain, remainder taken from reference TRBV5-5 and TRBJ2-7, is DAGVTQSPTHLIKTRGQQVTLRCSPISGHKSVSWYQQVLGQGPQFIFQYYEKEERGRGNFPDRFSARQFPNYSSELNVNALLLGDSALYLCASSLVGGHASYEQYFGPGTRLTVT.

The chain employs TRBV5-4 and TRBJ2-3, with TRBD2 matching over 13 bases. CDR1 is SGHNT and CDR2 is YYREEE in the germline V gene (reference sequence). The CDR3 is made up of 18 amino acids. V was pared by 1 base and J by 2 bases, with 7 bases of the junction left unmatched. CDR3 region: CASSLRLAGGVSTDTQYF. The CDR3 DNA reads TGTGCCAGCAGCTTGCGACTAGCGGGAGGCGTCTCCACAGATACGCAGTATTTT. Supplemented by reference TRBV5-4 and TRBJ2-3, the full variable domain reads ETGVTQSPTHLIKTRGQQVTLRCSSQSGHNTVSWYQQALGQGPQFIFQYYREEENGRGNFPPRFSGLQFPNYSSELNVNALELDDSALYLCASSLRLAGGVSTDTQYFGPGTRLTVL.

V and J are TRBV5-4 and TRBJ2-7; TRBD1 aligns across 10 bases. The germline V gene encodes CDR1 SGHNT and CDR2 YYREEE (reference sequence). Unmatched junction bases numbered 3, after V lost 2 bases and J lost 4 bases. The CDR3 contains 14 residues. CDR3: CASSLPGQGYEQYF. Written as DNA, the CDR3 is TGTGCCAGCAGCTTACCGGGACAGGGGTACGAGCAGTACTTC.

DNA for the CDR3: TGTGCCAGCAGCTTAGGACAGAGTTTTAACTATGGCTACACCTTC. This gives the protein CASSLGQSFNYGYTF. J is TRBJ1-2 and V is TRBV11-3, with D possibly TRBD1 on 5 matching bases. Trimming cost V 1 base and J 1 base, with 10 bases left between them. The CDR3 contains 15 residues. The germline V gene has CDR1 SGHNT and CDR2 YENEEA. The entire variable domain, with the rest obtained from reference TRBV11-3 and TRBJ1-2, is as follows: EAGVVQSPRYKIIEKKQPVAFWCNPISGHNTLYWYLQNLGQGPELLIRYENEEAVDDSQLPKDRFSAERLKGVDSTLKIQPAELGDSAVYLCASSLGQSFNYGYTFGSGTRLTVV.

This chain uses TRBV2 with TRBJ1-1, with a tentative D call TRBD1 (5 bases). There are 14 residues in the CDR3. V was trimmed by 6 bases and J by 2 bases, leaving 13 bases between them. Germline loops: CDR1 SNHLY, CDR2 FYNNEI. The CDR3 DNA is TGTGCCAGCAGCCGGAGGGGTCAAAACACTGAAGCTTTCTTT. Protein: CASSRRGQNTEAFF.

The chain has TRBV5-1 and TRBJ1-1; D uncertain. The CDR3 is made up of 13 amino acids. Germline CDR1 SGHRS, CDR2 YFSETQ. V lost 2 bases to trimming and J lost 1 base, with 6 bases between them. The CDR3 loop reads CASSFGENTEAFF. CDR3 in DNA: TGCGCCAGCAGCTTTGGAGAGAACACTGAAGCTTTCTTT.

The J gene is TRBJ2-1, the V gene TRBV5-1, with 11 bases identical to TRBD2. The V and J ends lost 0 bases and 8 bases, in that order; junction bases with no gene match: 7. CDR3 length equals 16 residues. Germline V gene data show CDR1 as SGHRS and CDR2 as YFSETQ. The CDR3 DNA follows: TGCGCCAGCAGCTTGGGACTAGCGGGATCCTTGGATGAGCAGTTCTTC. Amino acids: CASSLGLAGSLDEQFF.

The rearrangement uses TRBV2 and TRBJ2-3; 9 nucleotides line up with TRBD1. Germline V lookup: CDR1 SNHLY, CDR2 FYNNEI. The CDR3 is 14 residues long. J lost 6 bases, V lost 6 bases, and 7 bases had no gene match. The CDR3 nucleotides read TGTGCCAGCAGCACCGGGACAGGGCTTGATACGCAGTATTTT. Translating gives CASSTGTGLDTQYF.

The genes are TRBV6-5 and TRBJ2-7; the match to TRBD2 covers 11 bases. This CDR3 comprises 14 residues. Germline V gene lookup returns CDR1 MNHEY and CDR2 SVGAGI. V lost 5 bases to trimming and J lost 1 base; unmatched junction nucleotides: 1. In DNA, the CDR3 is TGTGCCAGCAGTCTAGCGGGAGGATCCTACGAGCAGTACTTC. It translates to CASSLAGGSYEQYF.

The chain employs TRBV2 and TRBJ2-5; D possibly corresponds to TRBD1 (6 bases). Germline V gene lookup returns CDR1 SNHLY and CDR2 FYNNEI. The CDR3 totals 14 residues. V lost 2 bases, J lost 0 bases, and 7 bases lay in between. The CDR3 spells CASSENRDQETQYF. DNA of the CDR3: TGTGCCAGCAGTGAAAACAGGGACCAAGAGACCCAGTACTTC.

CDR3 DNA: TGCAGCGTCGACAGGGGTCTGATCTACAATGAGCAGTTCTTC. Protein sequence: CSVDRGLIYNEQFF. The chain combines TRBV29-1 with TRBJ2-1; 8 positions match TRBD1. Germline lookup yields CDR1 SQVTM and CDR2 ANQGSEA. Trimming cost V 6 bases and J 3 bases; bases outside gene matches: 7. The CDR3 has 14 amino acids.

This chain uses TRBV2 with TRBJ1-5, with 9 positions matching TRBD1. Germline loops: CDR1 SNHLY, CDR2 FYNNEI. The ends lost 6 bases at V and 5 bases at J; junction bases unmatched: 5. The CDR3 spans 14 residues. DNA for the CDR3: TGTGCCAGCAGCGCCACAGGGGGCTATCAGCCCCAGCATTTT. Protein sequence: CASSATGGYQPQHF. The entire variable domain, with the rest obtained from reference TRBV2 and TRBJ1-5, is as follows: EPEVTQTPSHQVTQMGQEVILRCVPISNHLYFYWYRQILGQKVEFLVSFYNNEISEKSEIFDDQFSVERPDGSNFTLKIRSTKLEDSAMYFCASSATGGYQPQHFGDGTRLSIL.